A single T cell receptor (beta chain) is shown here with its context. These data come from a study of blood T cell repertoires in COVID-19. Sequencing was performed with immunoSEQ multiplex PCR; in TCRdb, only in-frame clones are kept and a portion is missing. The sample carries over 95,000 clones, about 85% recorded once. The receptor's source is a human donor in a cohort sampled during active COVID-19. Sequenced sample: peripheral blood.

The CDR3 reads CASGTANSPLHF. The DNA of the CDR3 is TGTGCCAGTGGGACAGCAAATTCACCCCTCCACTTT. The V call is TRBV9, the J call TRBJ1-6; 7 bases match TRBD1. J gave up 7 bases and V 8 bases, and 3 bases lay outside the gene matches. CDR3 length: 12 amino acids. Germline V CDR1 and CDR2: SGDLS, YYNGEE.